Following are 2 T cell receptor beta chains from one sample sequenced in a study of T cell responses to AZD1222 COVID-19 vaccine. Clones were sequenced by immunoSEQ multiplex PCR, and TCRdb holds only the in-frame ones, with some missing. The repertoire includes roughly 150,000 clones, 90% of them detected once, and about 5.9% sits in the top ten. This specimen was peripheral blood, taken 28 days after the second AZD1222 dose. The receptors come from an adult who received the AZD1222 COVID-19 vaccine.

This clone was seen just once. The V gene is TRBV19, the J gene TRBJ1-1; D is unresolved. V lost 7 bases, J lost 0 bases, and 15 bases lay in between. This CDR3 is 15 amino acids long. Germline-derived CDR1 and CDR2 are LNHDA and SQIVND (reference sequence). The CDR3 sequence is CASKLAGMMNTEAFF. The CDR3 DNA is TGTGCCAGTAAATTGGCAGGAATGATGAACACTGAAGCTTTCTTT.

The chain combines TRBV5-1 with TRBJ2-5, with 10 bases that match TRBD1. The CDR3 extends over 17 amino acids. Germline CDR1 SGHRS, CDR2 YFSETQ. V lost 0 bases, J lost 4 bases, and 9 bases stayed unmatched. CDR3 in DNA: TGCGCCAGCAGCTTGGGACTGGACAGGGGGGCGGGAGAGACCCAGTACTTC. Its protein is CASSLGLDRGAGETQYF.